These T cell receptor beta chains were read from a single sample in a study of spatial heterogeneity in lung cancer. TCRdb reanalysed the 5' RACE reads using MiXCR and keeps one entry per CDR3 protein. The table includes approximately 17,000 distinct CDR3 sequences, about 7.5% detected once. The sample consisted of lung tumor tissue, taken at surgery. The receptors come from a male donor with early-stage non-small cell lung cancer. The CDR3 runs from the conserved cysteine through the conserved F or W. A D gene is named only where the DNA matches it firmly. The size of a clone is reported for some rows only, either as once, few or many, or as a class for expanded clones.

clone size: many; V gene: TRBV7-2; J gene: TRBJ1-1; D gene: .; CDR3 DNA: TGTGCCAGCAGACGAACAGGGCTCGGCACTGAAGCTTTCTTT; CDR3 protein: CASRRTGLGTEAFF
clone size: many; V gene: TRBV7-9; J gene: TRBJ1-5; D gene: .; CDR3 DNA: TGTGCCAGCAGCTTAGCAGACAGATTCAATCAGCCCCAGCATTTT; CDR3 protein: CASSLADRFNQPQHF
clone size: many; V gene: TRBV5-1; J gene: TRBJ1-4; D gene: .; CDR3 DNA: TGCGCCAGCAGCCGAGGGGGTGGATCTAATGAAAAACTGTTTTTT; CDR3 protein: CASSRGGGSNEKLFF
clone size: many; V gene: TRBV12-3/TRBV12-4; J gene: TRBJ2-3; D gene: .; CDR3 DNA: TGTGCCAGCCGCTTAGCGCGGGGCGCAGATACGCAGTATTTT; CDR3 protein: CASRLARGADTQYF
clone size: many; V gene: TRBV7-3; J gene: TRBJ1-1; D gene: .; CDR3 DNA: TGTGCCAGCAGCTTTGGGGGCCAAAACACTGAAGCTTTCTTT; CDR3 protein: CASSFGGQNTEAFF
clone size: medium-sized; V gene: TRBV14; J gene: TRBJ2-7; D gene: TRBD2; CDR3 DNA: TGTGCCAGCAGCTTTGGACTAGCGGGAGCCTACGAGCAGTACTTC; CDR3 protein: CASSFGLAGAYEQYF
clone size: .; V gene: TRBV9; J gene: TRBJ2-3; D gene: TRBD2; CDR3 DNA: TGTGCCAGCAGCGTTTGGTCTAGCGGGGGGGCGGGCACAGATACGCAGTATTTT; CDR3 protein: CASSVWSSGGAGTDTQYF
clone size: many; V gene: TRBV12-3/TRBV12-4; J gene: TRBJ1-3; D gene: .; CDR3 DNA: TGTGCCAGCAGTTTAGGCGGGACCGAGTCTGGAAACACCATATATTTT; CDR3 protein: CASSLGGTESGNTIYF
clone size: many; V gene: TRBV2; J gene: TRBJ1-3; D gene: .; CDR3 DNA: TGTGCCAGCAGTGAAGCGTCAGCCCGGTTGGACACCATATATTTT; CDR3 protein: CASSEASARLDTIYF
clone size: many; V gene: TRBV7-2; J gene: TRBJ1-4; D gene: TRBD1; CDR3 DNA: TGTGCCAGCAGCTTAGGAGGGGGCAGGGGATATGAAAAACTGTTTTTT; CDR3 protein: CASSLGGGRGYEKLFF
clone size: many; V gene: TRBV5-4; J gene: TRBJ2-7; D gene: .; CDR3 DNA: TGTGCCAGCAGCCCGACAGGAACCTACGAGCAGTACTTC; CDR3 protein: CASSPTGTYEQYF
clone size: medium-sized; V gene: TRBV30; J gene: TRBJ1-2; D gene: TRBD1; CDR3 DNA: TGTGCCTGTCTTACCGGGACAGGGTACGGCTACACCTTC; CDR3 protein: CACLTGTGYGYTF
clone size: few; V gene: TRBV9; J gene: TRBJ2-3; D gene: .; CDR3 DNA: TGTGCCAGCAGCGTAGCTGGAGGGGTTAGCCCAGATACGCAGTATTTT; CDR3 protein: CASSVAGGVSPDTQYF
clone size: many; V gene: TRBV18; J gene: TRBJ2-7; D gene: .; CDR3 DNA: TGTGCCAGCTCACCAGGAGGGAGAAGGGAGCAGTACTTC; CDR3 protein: CASSPGGRREQYF
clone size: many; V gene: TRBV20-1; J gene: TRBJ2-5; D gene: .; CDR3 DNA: TGCAGTGCTAGTTTGGGGGGAGGTGGAGGGGAGACCCAGTACTTC; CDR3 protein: CSASLGGGGGETQYF
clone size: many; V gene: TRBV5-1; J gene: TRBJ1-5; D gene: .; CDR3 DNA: TGCGCCAGCAGCCCTGACGGTATCAGCAATCAGCCCCAGCATTTT; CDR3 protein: CASSPDGISNQPQHF
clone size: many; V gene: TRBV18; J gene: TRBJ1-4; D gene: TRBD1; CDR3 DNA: TGTGCCAGCTCACCACAGACAGGGGGAGGTGAAAAACTGTTTTTT; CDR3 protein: CASSPQTGGGEKLFF
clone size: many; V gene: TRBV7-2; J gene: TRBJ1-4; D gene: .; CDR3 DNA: TGTGCCAGCAGCTTAGTAAAACATGAAAAACTGTTTTTT; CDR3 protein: CASSLVKHEKLFF
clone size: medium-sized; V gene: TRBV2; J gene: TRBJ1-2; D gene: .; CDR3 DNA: TGTGCCAGCAAAGACCAGGCAGGGGCCAACTATGGCTACACCTTC; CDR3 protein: CASKDQAGANYGYTF
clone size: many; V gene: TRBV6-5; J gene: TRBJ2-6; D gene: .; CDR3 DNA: TGTGCCAGCAGTTCCCCGGGGAGCGTCCTGACTTTC; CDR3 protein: CASSSPGSVLTF
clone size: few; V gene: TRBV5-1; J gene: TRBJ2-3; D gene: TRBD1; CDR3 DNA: TGCGCCAGCAGCTTGGAGGGGGCCAGGACAGATACGCAGTATTTT; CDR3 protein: CASSLEGARTDTQYF
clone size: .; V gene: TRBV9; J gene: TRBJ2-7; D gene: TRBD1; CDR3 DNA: TGTGCCAGCAGCCGCGGACAGGCCCCAACCTACGAGCAGTACTTC; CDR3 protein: CASSRGQAPTYEQYF
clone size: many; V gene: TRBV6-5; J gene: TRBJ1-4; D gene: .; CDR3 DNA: TGTGCCAGCAGTTACCGGGGAGGAACTAATGAAAAACTGTTTTTT; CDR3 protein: CASSYRGGTNEKLFF
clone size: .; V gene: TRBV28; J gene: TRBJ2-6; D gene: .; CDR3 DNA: TGTGCCAGCAGTTCCCCCTCCCCGGCTGGGGCCAACGTCCTGACTTTC; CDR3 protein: CASSSPSPAGANVLTF
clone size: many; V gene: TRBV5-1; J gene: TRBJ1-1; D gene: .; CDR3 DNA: TGCGCCAGCAGCCCGGGTGGGGGGTGGATGAACACTGAAGCTTTCTTT; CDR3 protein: CASSPGGGWMNTEAFF
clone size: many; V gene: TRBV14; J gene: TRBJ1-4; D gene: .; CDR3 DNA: TGTGCCAGCAGCCAAGCCTCCGGGTGGGGCGAAAAACTGTTTTTT; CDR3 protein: CASSQASGWGEKLFF
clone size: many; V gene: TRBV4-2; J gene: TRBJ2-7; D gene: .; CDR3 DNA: TGTGCCAGCAGCCAAGACAGAATCGGCTACGAGCAGTACTTC; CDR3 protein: CASSQDRIGYEQYF
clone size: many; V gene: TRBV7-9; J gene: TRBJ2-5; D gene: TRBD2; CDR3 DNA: TGTGCCAGCAGCCATAGCGGGGGGCTGTCGGAGACCCAGTACTTC; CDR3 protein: CASSHSGGLSETQYF
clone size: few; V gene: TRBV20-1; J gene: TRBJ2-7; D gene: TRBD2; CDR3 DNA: TGCAGTGCCGATGAACTCCCGGGACTAGCGGGGGGAACTGACTACGAGCAGTACTTC; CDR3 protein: CSADELPGLAGGTDYEQYF
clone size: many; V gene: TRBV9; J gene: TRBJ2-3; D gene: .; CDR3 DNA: TGTGCCAGCAGCGTCCCCTTGGGAGATACGCAGTATTTT; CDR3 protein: CASSVPLGDTQYF
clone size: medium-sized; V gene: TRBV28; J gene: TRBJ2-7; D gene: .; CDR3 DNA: TGTGCCAGCAGGGGGGGAAGCTCCTACGAGCAGTACTTC; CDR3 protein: CASRGGSSYEQYF
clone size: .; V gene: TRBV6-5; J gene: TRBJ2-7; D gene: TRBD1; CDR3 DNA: TGTGCCAGCACCCCCAGAAGACAGGGCGCCTACGAGCAGTACTTC; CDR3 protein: CASTPRRQGAYEQYF
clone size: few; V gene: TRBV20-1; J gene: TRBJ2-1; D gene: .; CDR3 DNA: TGCAGTGCTAGCCTGAGGCGGGCGGGGAATGAGCAGTTCTTC; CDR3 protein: CSASLRRAGNEQFF
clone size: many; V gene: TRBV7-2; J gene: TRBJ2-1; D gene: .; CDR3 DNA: TGTGCCAGCAGCTTGTTAGTAGGTGAGCAGTTCTTC; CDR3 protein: CASSLLVGEQFF
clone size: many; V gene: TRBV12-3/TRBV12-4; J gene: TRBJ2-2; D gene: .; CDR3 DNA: TGTGCCAGCAGTTTAAACGACAGGATACCGGTCAGGGAGCTGTTTTTT; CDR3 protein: CASSLNDRIPVRELFF
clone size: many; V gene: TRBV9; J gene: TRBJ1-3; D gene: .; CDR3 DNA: TGTGCCAGCAGCGTAGAGGGAGGAGGAAACACCATATATTTT; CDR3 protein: CASSVEGGGNTIYF
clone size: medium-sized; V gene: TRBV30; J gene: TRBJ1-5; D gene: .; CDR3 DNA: TGTGCCTGGAGTACCCGGACAGCATATCAGCCCCAGCATTTT; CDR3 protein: CAWSTRTAYQPQHF